The subject of this entry is one TCR beta chain. The data were produced by immunoSEQ multiplex PCR, yet TCRdb's version contains in-frame clones alone and is incomplete. Altogether tens of thousands of clones are present, 88% being singletons, with the ten largest covering about an eighth. This record belongs to a study of control samples from healthy donors and cancer patients. The CDR3 is 14 residues long. Germline V gene lookup returns CDR1 SGHRS and CDR2 YFSETQ. Trimming removed 3 bases at V and 2 bases at J, with 11 bases between. This clonotype originated in a woman aged 70-85 years in good health. Sequencing was done on a sample of blood. The chain combines TRBV5-1 with TRBJ1-2; the D gene is possibly TRBD1 (5 bases). The DNA of the CDR3 is TGCGCCAGCAGCTCGTTGACAGCGAACTATGGCTACACCTTC. Amino acids: CASSSLTANYGYTF.